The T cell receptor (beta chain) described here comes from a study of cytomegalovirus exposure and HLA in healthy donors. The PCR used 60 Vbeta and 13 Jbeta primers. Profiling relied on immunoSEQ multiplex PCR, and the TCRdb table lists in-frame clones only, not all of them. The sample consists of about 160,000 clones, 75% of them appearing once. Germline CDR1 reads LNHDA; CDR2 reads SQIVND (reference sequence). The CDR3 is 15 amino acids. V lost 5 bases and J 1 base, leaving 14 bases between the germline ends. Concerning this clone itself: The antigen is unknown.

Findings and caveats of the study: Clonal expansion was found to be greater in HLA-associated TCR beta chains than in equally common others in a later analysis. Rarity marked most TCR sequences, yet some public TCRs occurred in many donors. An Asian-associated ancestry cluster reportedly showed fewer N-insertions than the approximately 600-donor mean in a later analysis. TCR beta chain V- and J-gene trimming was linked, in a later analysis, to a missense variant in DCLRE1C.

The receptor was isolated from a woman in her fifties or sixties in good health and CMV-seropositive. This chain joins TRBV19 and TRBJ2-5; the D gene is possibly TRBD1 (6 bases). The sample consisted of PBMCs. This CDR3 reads CASSPARTAQETQYF. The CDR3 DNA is TGTGCCAGTAGTCCCGCCCGGACAGCCCAAGAGACCCAGTACTTC.